The rows below give T cell receptor beta chains drawn from one sample of a study of cytomegalovirus exposure and HLA in healthy donors. Generated by immunoSEQ multiplex PCR, the TCRdb table keeps only in-frame clones and is missing some. The data show 50,000 to 65,000 clones, approximately 70% seen once. The sample consisted of PBMCs. The source is a woman aged 50 to 65 in good health and CMV-seropositive. Each CDR3 is given without its conserved first and last residue. Each record gives: J gene, D gene, V gene, CDR3 protein. A D gene is named only where the DNA matches it firmly.

J gene: TRBJ2-3; D gene: TRBD2; V gene: TRBV28; CDR3 protein: ASSAGGAGGRDTQY
J gene: TRBJ1-2; D gene: .; V gene: TRBV12-2; CDR3 protein: ASRLAPNGTGIGYT
J gene: TRBJ1-4; D gene: TRBD1; V gene: TRBV11-2; CDR3 protein: ASSRGQLNEKLF
J gene: TRBJ2-1; D gene: TRBD2; V gene: TRBV4-2; CDR3 protein: ASSQMTSGTYNEQF
J gene: TRBJ2-1; D gene: .; V gene: TRBV25-1; CDR3 protein: ASSEGRTGTFTYNEQF
J gene: TRBJ2-2; D gene: .; V gene: TRBV29-1; CDR3 protein: SVLRQGLGSGTGELF
J gene: TRBJ2-2; D gene: .; V gene: TRBV27; CDR3 protein: ASSRQALGELF
J gene: TRBJ2-1; D gene: TRBD2; V gene: TRBV2; CDR3 protein: ASSLKVAGGYNEQF
J gene: TRBJ2-2; D gene: TRBD2; V gene: TRBV5-1; CDR3 protein: ASSSGTITGELF
J gene: TRBJ1-5; D gene: .; V gene: TRBV7-9; CDR3 protein: ASRPTGNDQPQH
J gene: TRBJ2-1; D gene: TRBD2; V gene: TRBV28; CDR3 protein: ASSFGLAAYNEQF
J gene: TRBJ2-7; D gene: .; V gene: TRBV16; CDR3 protein: ASSQRQIRYEQY
J gene: TRBJ2-1; D gene: TRBD1; V gene: TRBV7-2; CDR3 protein: ASSLGQPNEQF
J gene: TRBJ2-7; D gene: .; V gene: TRBV27; CDR3 protein: ASSLKGVLYKQY
J gene: TRBJ1-2; D gene: .; V gene: TRBV28; CDR3 protein: ASRSDYGYT
J gene: TRBJ1-1; D gene: .; V gene: TRBV28; CDR3 protein: ASKAFLNTEAF
J gene: TRBJ2-5; D gene: .; V gene: TRBV7-9; CDR3 protein: ASSLQGTQY
J gene: TRBJ1-1; D gene: .; V gene: TRBV4-1; CDR3 protein: ASSQVQLNTEAF
J gene: TRBJ2-1; D gene: TRBD2; V gene: TRBV11-2; CDR3 protein: ASSLTASGGNNEQF
J gene: TRBJ1-1; D gene: TRBD1; V gene: TRBV19; CDR3 protein: ASSMLGGPMNTEAF
J gene: TRBJ1-1; D gene: .; V gene: TRBV11-3; CDR3 protein: ASSEQGTEAF
J gene: TRBJ2-3; D gene: TRBD2; V gene: TRBV5-1; CDR3 protein: ASSIAGGGTDTQY
J gene: TRBJ1-5; D gene: TRBD1; V gene: TRBV18; CDR3 protein: ASSLYQTGGYGQGNQPQH
J gene: TRBJ2-3; D gene: .; V gene: TRBV9; CDR3 protein: ASSVGTGADTQY
J gene: TRBJ1-2; D gene: .; V gene: TRBV4-3; CDR3 protein: ASSQVAGAGYGYT
J gene: TRBJ2-3; D gene: TRBD2; V gene: TRBV10-1; CDR3 protein: ASSDGSGVVGTDTQY
J gene: TRBJ1-5; D gene: .; V gene: TRBV10-3; CDR3 protein: AIRGTGLQPQH
J gene: TRBJ1-5; D gene: .; V gene: TRBV5-5; CDR3 protein: ASSLAGDAHPQPQH
J gene: TRBJ2-5; D gene: TRBD1; V gene: TRBV15; CDR3 protein: ATSGTGGETQY
J gene: TRBJ1-5; D gene: .; V gene: TRBV6-1; CDR3 protein: ASSEGLLSNQPQH